Below are 28 T cell receptor beta chains sequenced from a single sample in a study of T cell responses to AZD1222 COVID-19 vaccine. The protocol was immunoSEQ multiplex PCR, while the TCRdb copy is restricted to in-frame clones and leaves out a portion. The repertoire includes more than 150,000 clones, 90% to 95% of them detected once, and roughly a tenth sits in the top ten. The specimen was peripheral blood, collected on day 0 of AZD1222 vaccination. The origin of the receptors is an adult in good health.

This clone was recorded only once. This sequence joins TRBV10-3 and TRBJ2-2, with TRBD1 as a possible D gene (6 bases). The CDR3 is 14 amino acids. Germline-derived CDR1 and CDR2 are ENHRY and SYGVKD. The V and J ends lost 10 bases and 2 bases respectively, with 14 bases between them. As DNA, the CDR3 is TGTGCCACCGGCGGACAGAAAAACACCGGGGAGCTGTTTTTT. Amino acids: CATGGQKNTGELFF.

The chain combines TRBV15 with TRBJ1-1, with D perhaps matching TRBD1 (5 bases). This CDR3 has 16 residues. Deletions cut 1 base from V and 4 bases from J, with 16 bases between. Germline CDR1 reads LNHNV; CDR2 reads YYDKDF (reference sequence). CDR3 nucleotide sequence: TGTGCCACCAGCAGAGCCCACCTACCCGGGGGCACTGAAGCTTTCTTT. Protein product: CATSRAHLPGGTEAFF.

V is TRBV7-2 and J is TRBJ1-2; TRBD1 agrees at 9 bases. With 1 base clipped from V and 5 bases from J, the junction kept 5 bases outside the gene matches. CDR3 length: 15 residues. Germline V gene data show CDR1 as SGHTA and CDR2 as FQGNSA. CDR3 protein: CASSLVGTGNYGYTF. CDR3 sequence (DNA): TGTGCCAGCAGCTTAGTCGGGACAGGGAATTATGGCTACACCTTC.

This clone turned up a few times. The rearrangement joins TRBV3-1 (or the pseudogene TRBV3-2) to TRBJ2-1, with TRBD2 identical over 7 bases. Germline V gene data show CDR1 as LGHDT and CDR2 as YNNKEL (reference sequence). The ends lost 1 base at V and 10 bases at J; junction bases unmatched: 10. CDR3 size: 15 residues. CDR3 sequence reads: CASSQGSGPMGEQFF. The CDR3 nucleotides read TGTGCCAGCAGCCAAGGTAGCGGGCCCATGGGGGAGCAGTTCTTC.

The gene calls are TRBV30 and TRBJ2-7; tentatively, D is TRBD1 (6 bases). This CDR3 spans 12 amino acids. Trimming took 4 bases from V and 2 from J, leaving 9 bases between them. CDR1 GTSNPN and CDR2 SVGIG come from the germline V gene (reference sequence). CDR3 sequence: CAWIQGTYEQYF. The CDR3, as DNA: TGTGCCTGGATACAGGGAACCTACGAGCAGTACTTC.

The chain employs TRBV5-6 and TRBJ1-2; D might be TRBD1 (6 bases). The CDR3 totals 17 residues. Germline V gene lookup returns CDR1 SGHDT and CDR2 YYEEEE. Trimming pared 0 bases from V and 0 bases from J, leaving 15 bases between. In DNA form, the CDR3 reads TGTGCCAGCAGCTTGGGGGTCCTGACAGGAGCTAACTATGGCTACACCTTC. This gives the protein CASSLGVLTGANYGYTF. Drawing the rest from reference TRBV5-6 and TRBJ1-2, the complete variable domain is DAGVTQSPTHLIKTRGQQVTLRCSPKSGHDTVSWYQQALGQGPQFIFQYYEEEERQRGNFPDRFSGHQFPNYSSELNVNALLLGDSALYLCASSLGVLTGANYGYTFGSGTRLTVV.

This clone has just a few counts. The gene calls are TRBV5-1 and TRBJ1-1, with D maybe TRBD1 (6 bases). The length of the CDR3 is 14 residues. V was shortened by 0 bases and J by 6 bases, with 12 bases between the two germline ends. CDR1 is SGHRS and CDR2 is YFSETQ in the germline V gene. The CDR3 region is CASSLVNRAPEAFF. For the CDR3, the DNA is TGCGCCAGCAGCTTGGTTAACAGGGCCCCTGAAGCTTTCTTT.

This clone has a handful of counts. The rearrangement uses TRBV5-1 and TRBJ2-7; D not certain. The CDR3 totals 15 residues. Germline V gives CDR1 SGHRS, CDR2 YFSETQ. The V and J ends lost 0 bases and 5 bases respectively, with 15 bases between them. CDR3 region: CASSLVFSSDNEQYF. CDR3 sequence (DNA): TGCGCCAGCAGCTTGGTTTTTAGCAGTGACAACGAGCAGTACTTC.

V gene TRBV28 combines with J gene TRBJ1-2, with a weak D call TRBD1 (5 bases). The germline gives CDR1 MDHEN, CDR2 SYDVKM. V lost 2 bases to trimming and J lost 4 bases, with 17 bases between them. The CDR3 consists of 16 residues. This CDR3 is CASSLVLGADFYGYTF. The CDR3 DNA sequence: TGTGCCAGCAGTTTAGTCCTAGGGGCAGACTTCTATGGCTACACCTTC.

The V gene is TRBV11-3, the J gene TRBJ2-1; 10 bases align to TRBD2. Germline CDR1 SGHNT, CDR2 YENEEA. V dropped 5 bases and J dropped 14; count of bases not matched to a gene: 15. The CDR3 consists of 15 residues. CDR3 region: CASSLRGPSGRGKFF. The CDR3 region has the DNA TGTGCCAGCAGCCTTAGGGGCCCTAGCGGGAGAGGAAAGTTCTTC.

This clone was observed once. The chain recombines TRBV19 with TRBJ2-7, with 9 positions matching TRBD1. The V gene end was trimmed by 3 bases and the J gene end by 2 bases; junction bases not matched to a gene: 8. CDR1 and CDR2 (germline): LNHDA, SQIVND (reference sequence). The length of the CDR3 is 16 residues. CDR3 loop: CASSIRGGTGTYEQYF. Here the CDR3 DNA reads TGTGCCAGTAGTATTCGAGGGGGGACAGGGACCTACGAGCAGTACTTC.

This chain joins TRBV4-1 and TRBJ2-3; 7 positions match TRBD1. The germline V gene encodes CDR1 MGHRA and CDR2 YSYEKL. With 3 bases clipped from V and 2 bases from J, the junction kept 8 bases outside the gene matches. The CDR3 runs 16 residues. CDR3 sequence: CASSHPDRKNTDTQYF. As DNA, the CDR3 is TGCGCCAGCAGCCACCCGGACAGGAAAAACACAGATACGCAGTATTTT.

This chain joins TRBV9 and TRBJ1-3; D unclear. V lost 2 bases and J 0 bases, leaving 9 bases between the germline ends. This CDR3 has 15 amino acids. The germline V gene encodes CDR1 SGDLS and CDR2 YYNGEE. CDR3 DNA sequence: TGTGCCAGCAGCGTTGATGCCAACTCTGGAAACACCATATATTTT. This gives the protein CASSVDANSGNTIYF.

The chain carries TRBV7-8 and TRBJ2-2; D is possibly TRBD2 (6 bases). Germline assignment: CDR1 SGHVS and CDR2 FQNEAQ. The CDR3 is 16 residues long. Trimming took 5 bases from V and 7 from J, leaving 20 bases between them. The CDR3 loop is CASSLSQASVVGELFF. The CDR3 bases are TGTGCCAGCAGCCTCTCACAGGCTAGCGTGGTCGGGGAGCTGTTTTTT. Filled out from reference TRBV7-8 and TRBJ2-2, the complete variable domain reads GAGVSQSPRYKVAKRGQDVALRCDPISGHVSLFWYQQALGQGPEFLTYFQNEAQLDKSGLPSDRFFAERPEGSVSTLKIQRTQQEDSAVYLCASSLSQASVVGELFFGEGSRLTVL.

The rearrangement joins TRBV10-2 to TRBJ1-5; weak D call: TRBD1 (6 bases). CDR1 WSHSY and CDR2 SAAADI come from the germline V gene. The CDR3 consists of 14 residues. V gave up 2 bases and J gave up 4 bases, with 9 bases separating them. The CDR3 reads CASSEVTGNQPQHF. The CDR3 DNA is TGCGCCAGCAGTGAGGTCACAGGGAATCAGCCCCAGCATTTT.

CDR3 sequence reads: CASSAQGNTGELFF. The CDR3 DNA is TGTGCCAGCAGCGCACAGGGGAACACCGGGGAGCTGTTTTTT. The chain has TRBV2 and TRBJ2-2; tentatively, D is TRBD1 (6 bases). Germline-derived CDR1 and CDR2 are SNHLY and FYNNEI. V lost 6 bases to trimming and J lost 1 base, with 9 bases between them. The CDR3 covers 14 residues.

The genes are TRBV27 and TRBJ1-1, with TRBD1 matching 11 bases. The CDR3 totals 16 residues. V lost 5 bases and J lost 1; bases outside the gene matches: 6. From germline, CDR1 is MNHEY and CDR2 SMNVEV (reference sequence). The CDR3 spells CASSPGTGGANTEAFF. CDR3 DNA: TGTGCCAGCAGTCCTGGGACAGGGGGGGCGAACACTGAAGCTTTCTTT.

This chain connects TRBV27 to TRBJ2-7; 9 bases align to TRBD2. The length of the CDR3 is 15 residues. V gave up 0 bases and J gave up 6 bases; unmatched junction bases: 6. Germline V gene lookup returns CDR1 MNHEY and CDR2 SMNVEV (reference sequence). CDR3 nucleotide sequence: TGTGCCAGCAGTTTATCTTCTAGCGGGAATGGCGAGCAGTACTTC. Protein sequence: CASSLSSSGNGEQYF.

This clone appeared a few times. V and J are TRBV7-8 and TRBJ2-7, with 8 bases fitting TRBD2. With 5 bases clipped from V and 6 bases from J, the junction kept 9 bases outside the gene matches. There are 14 residues in the CDR3. Germline CDR1 is SGHVS and CDR2 is FQNEAQ. The CDR3: CASSVGTRIGEQYF. CDR3 nucleotide sequence: TGTGCCAGCAGCGTCGGGACTAGAATCGGCGAGCAGTACTTC.

On this clone: A single base is all that separates this from a far larger clone, so a read error is likely. The sample contains more than one DNA sequence encoding this CDR3. This chain connects TRBV10-3 to TRBJ2-2; D ambiguous. V gave up 3 bases and J gave up 0 bases, with 8 bases separating them. CDR3 length: 15 amino acids. In germline, CDR1 is ENHRY, CDR2 SYGVKD. CDR3 sequence: CAISESLANTGELFF. For the CDR3, the DNA is TGTGCCATCAGTGAATCGCTAGCGAACACCGGGGAGCTGTTTTTT.

CDR3 protein: CASSIGMRGNQPQHF. The CDR3 DNA is TGTGCCAGTAGTATAGGGATGCGGGGGAATCAGCCCCAGCATTTT. The gene calls are TRBV19 and TRBJ1-5, with a possible D match to TRBD1 (5 bases). The V end lost 1 base, the J end lost 4 bases, and 11 bases lay between the germline ends. The CDR3 runs to 15 residues. The germline gives CDR1 LNHDA, CDR2 SQIVND (reference sequence).

The J gene is TRBJ1-2, the V gene TRBV6-2 or TRBV6-3; possible D gene TRBD1, 5 bases. Germline CDR1 reads MNHEY; CDR2 reads SVGEGT. The CDR3 contains 16 residues. The V and J ends lost 6 bases and 2 bases respectively, with 19 bases between them. The CDR3: CASSLNRQRQNYGYTF. In DNA, the CDR3 is TGTGCCAGCAGCCTCAATCGACAGCGTCAGAACTATGGCTACACCTTC.

The chain recombines TRBV2 with TRBJ1-2; D not resolved. Germline V gives CDR1 SNHLY, CDR2 FYNNEI. V was clipped by 3 bases and J by 2 bases, with 16 bases between them. This CDR3 is built from 16 residues. In DNA, the CDR3 is TGTGCCAGCAGTGACACCGGGCCCCCGGCGAACTATGGCTACACCTTC. Translated: CASSDTGPPANYGYTF. Supplemented by reference TRBV2 and TRBJ1-2, the full variable domain reads EPEVTQTPSHQVTQMGQEVILRCVPISNHLYFYWYRQILGQKVEFLVSFYNNEISEKSEIFDDQFSVERPDGSNFTLKIRSTKLEDSAMYFCASSDTGPPANYGYTFGSGTRLTVV.

The chain joins TRBV30 to TRBJ1-4; no reliable D call. Per the germline V gene, CDR1 is GTSNPN and CDR2 is SVGIG (reference sequence). This CDR3 is built from 16 residues. Trimming removed 2 bases at V and 0 bases at J, with 13 bases between. CDR3 sequence reads: CAWSREWGSTNEKLFF. The CDR3 coding sequence is TGTGCCTGGAGTAGAGAATGGGGTTCAACTAATGAAAAACTGTTTTTT.

This clone was seen only once. V gene TRBV28 combines with J gene TRBJ1-2, with a weak D call TRBD1 (5 bases). This CDR3 comprises 12 residues. The V gene's germline CDR1 is MDHEN and CDR2 SYDVKM. Trimming took 4 bases from V and 4 from J, leaving 7 bases between them. The CDR3 nucleotides are TGTGCCAGCAGTTCAACAGGCTATGGCTACACCTTC. Its protein is CASSSTGYGYTF.

The V call is TRBV19, the J call TRBJ1-4; D is uncertain. The germline gives CDR1 LNHDA, CDR2 SQIVND (reference sequence). V lost 4 bases and J lost 2, with 14 bases in between. The CDR3 runs 16 residues. CDR3 nucleotide sequence: TGTGCCAGTAGTACCCCAAATGGTCGGACTAATGAAAAACTGTTTTTT. Amino acid sequence: CASSTPNGRTNEKLFF.

The CDR3 here is CASSLVPGVRLFF. CDR3 nucleotides: TGTGCCAGCAGCTTAGTGCCTGGAGTTCGACTGTTTTTT. The V gene is TRBV11-2, the J gene TRBJ1-4; no firm D call. V dropped 1 base and J dropped 13 bases, with 13 bases sitting between them. Germline V gene data show CDR1 as SGHAT and CDR2 as FQNNGV. The CDR3 totals 13 residues.

The chain employs TRBV28 and TRBJ1-2; 8 positions match TRBD1. Per the germline V gene, CDR1 is MDHEN and CDR2 is SYDVKM. V dropped 6 bases and J dropped 6; count of bases not matched to a gene: 6. CDR3 length equals 13 residues. CDR3 region: CASRSTGEDGYTF. The DNA for the CDR3 is TGTGCCAGCAGATCGACAGGGGAGGATGGCTACACCTTC.